These 13 T cell receptor beta chains were all obtained from the same sample, sequenced in a study of shared clonotypes between healthy human individuals. Using immunoSEQ multiplex PCR, the repertoire was profiled, and TCRdb retains in-frame clones only, with some absent. The sample yields 550,000 to 850,000 clones, about 74% seen once. The sequenced material came from memory CD4+ T cells sorted from blood. Subset here: CD45RA-negative fraction. These receptors originate from a woman in her 30s in good health.

The chain couples TRBV25-1 to TRBJ2-7; D is perhaps TRBD2 (5 bases). CDR3 length: 13 residues. Germline assignment: CDR1 MGHDK and CDR2 SYGVNS. The V and J ends lost 7 bases and 2 bases respectively, with 12 bases between them. The CDR3 nucleotides read TGTGCCAGCAACTGGGCGGGTACCTACGAGCAGTACTTC. Its protein is CASNWAGTYEQYF.

V and J are TRBV10-3 and TRBJ2-3; TRBD1 matches at 7 bases. V dropped 5 bases and J dropped 2; count of bases not matched to a gene: 4. Germline CDR1 is ENHRY and CDR2 is SYGVKD. This CDR3 has 14 amino acids. The CDR3 DNA follows: TGTGCCATCAGTCCGGGACAGACCACAGATACGCAGTATTTT. It translates to CAISPGQTTDTQYF.

The chain links TRBV5-4 to TRBJ2-7; D possibly matches TRBD1 or TRBD2 (5 bases each). With 4 bases removed from V and 4 bases from J, the gap between germline ends came to 15 bases. The CDR3 totals 14 residues. Germline CDR1 is SGHNT and CDR2 is YYREEE (reference sequence). The CDR3 is CASSRGGATYEQYF. The CDR3, as DNA: TGTGCCAGCAGCCGGGGCGGCGCAACATACGAGCAGTACTTC.

Comments on this clone: A clone one base away is much larger, so this may be a read error. This sample also contains other DNA sequences that code for the same CDR3. The rearrangement uses TRBV5-1 and TRBJ1-3; D uncertain. Looked up from germline, CDR1 is SGHRS and CDR2 is YFSETQ. Trimming shortened V by 0 bases and J by 4 bases, and 8 bases separated the two germline ends. The CDR3 extends over 14 amino acids. The CDR3 sequence: CASSLGTAGNTIYF. For the CDR3, the DNA is TGCGCCAGCAGCTTGGGGACGGCCGGAAACACCATATATTTT.

In this sample, this clone turned up once. The chain couples TRBV10-2 to TRBJ2-7; 9 nucleotides agree with TRBD1. CDR3 length: 13 amino acids. Unmatched junction bases numbered 9, after V lost 8 bases and J lost 7 bases. Germline CDR1 WSHSY, CDR2 SAAADI. The CDR3 loop reads CASCPGTGREQYF. DNA of the CDR3: TGCGCCAGCTGCCCCGGGACAGGGAGGGAGCAGTACTTC.

The chain uses TRBV7-9 and TRBJ1-4; no reliable D call. The germline V gene encodes CDR1 SEHNR and CDR2 FQNEAQ (reference sequence). Trimming pared 1 base from V and 0 bases from J, leaving 6 bases between. The CDR3 runs 15 residues. CDR3 nucleotide sequence: TGTGCCAGCAGCTTAGGGATCGCAACTAATGAAAAACTGTTTTTT. It encodes CASSLGIATNEKLFF.

Comments on this clone: Other nucleotide sequences in the sample specify the same CDR3. The CDR3 nucleotides are TGTGCCAGCAGCTTAAGCGGTGGCACTGAAGCTTTCTTT. As protein: CASSLSGGTEAFF. V is TRBV7-9 and J is TRBJ1-1; D remains unclear. The CDR3 is 13 amino acids. CDR1 is SEHNR and CDR2 is FQNEAQ in the germline V gene (reference sequence). Trimming removed 2 bases from V and 4 bases from J, with 8 bases in between.

This clone was seen ten or more times. This rearrangement joins TRBV28 to TRBJ2-6; D possibly uses TRBD1 or TRBD2 (6 bases each). Germline V lookup: CDR1 MDHEN, CDR2 SYDVKM. The CDR3 loop spans 18 amino acids. The V end lost 10 bases, the J end lost 0 bases, and 22 bases lay between the germline ends. In DNA form, the CDR3 reads TGTGCCACTGGAGGGGGGCGGATGGCACTCTCTGGGGCCAACGTCCTGACTTTC. It codes for CATGGGRMALSGANVLTF.

The V and J genes are TRBV5-1 and TRBJ2-1, with 7 bases matching TRBD2. Losses at the gene ends were 2 bases for V and 7 bases for J; bases not matched to a gene: 6. Germline V CDR1 and CDR2: SGHRS, YFSETQ. The CDR3 contains 14 residues. DNA of the CDR3: TGCGCCAGCAGCTTAGGGAGGGCGGATAATGAGCAGTTCTTC. Residues: CASSLGRADNEQFF.

J is TRBJ2-7 and V is TRBV11-2; TRBD2 matches 8 bases. Germline CDR1 SGHAT, CDR2 FQNNGV. J lost 0 bases, V lost 0 bases, and 4 bases had no gene match. There are 16 residues in the CDR3. CDR3 in DNA: TGTGCCAGCAGCTTAGAGGGGGCGGGAGGCTCCTACGAGCAGTACTTC. Amino acid sequence: CASSLEGAGGSYEQYF. Supplemented by reference TRBV11-2 and TRBJ2-7, the full variable domain reads EAGVAQSPRYKIIEKRQSVAFWCNPISGHATLYWYQQILGQGPKLLIQFQNNGVVDDSQLPKDRFSAERLKGVDSTLKIQPAKLEDSAVYLCASSLEGAGGSYEQYFGPGTRLTVT.

In regard to this clone: This specimen includes other DNA sequences encoding the same CDR3. The V gene is TRBV7-8, the J gene TRBJ1-3; 8 nucleotides align to TRBD1. There are 15 residues in the CDR3. The ends lost 0 bases at V and 7 bases at J; junction bases unmatched: 5. Germline-derived CDR1 and CDR2 are SGHVS and FQNEAQ. The CDR3 here is CASSLARTGGNTIYF. Here the CDR3 DNA reads TGTGCCAGCAGCTTAGCGCGTACAGGGGGTAACACCATATATTTT.

This chain links TRBV5-1 with TRBJ2-7, with 7 bases aligning to TRBD1. The CDR3 consists of 11 residues. CDR1 SGHRS and CDR2 YFSETQ come from the germline V gene. Unmatched junction bases numbered 4, after V lost 6 bases and J lost 7 bases. CDR3 sequence (DNA): TGCGCCAGCAACGGACAGGTTGAGCAGTACTTC. It yields the protein CASNGQVEQYF.

This chain joins TRBV6-5 and TRBJ2-7, with TRBD2 matching 7 bases. CDR1 and CDR2 (germline): MNHEY, SVGAGI. V shed 0 bases, J shed 2 bases, and the junction held 4 bases outside the gene matches. This CDR3 has 15 amino acids. The CDR3 region is CASSYSGGSPYEQYF. The CDR3 region has the DNA TGTGCCAGCAGTTACTCTGGCGGGAGTCCCTACGAGCAGTACTTC.